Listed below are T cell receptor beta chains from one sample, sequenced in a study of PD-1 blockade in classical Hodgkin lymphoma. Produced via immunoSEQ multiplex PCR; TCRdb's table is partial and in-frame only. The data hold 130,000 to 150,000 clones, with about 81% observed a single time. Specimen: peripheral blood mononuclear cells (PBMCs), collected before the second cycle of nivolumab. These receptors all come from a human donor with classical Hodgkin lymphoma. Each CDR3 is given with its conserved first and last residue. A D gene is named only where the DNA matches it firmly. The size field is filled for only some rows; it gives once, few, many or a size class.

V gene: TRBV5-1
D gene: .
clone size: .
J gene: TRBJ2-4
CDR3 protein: CASSLGQRDIQYF
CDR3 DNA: TGCGCCAGCAGCTTGGGACAGAGGGACATTCAGTACTTC

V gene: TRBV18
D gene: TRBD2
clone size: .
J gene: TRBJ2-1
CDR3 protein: CASSPPSGSFYEQFF
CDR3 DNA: TGTGCCAGCTCACCACCTAGCGGGAGTTTTTATGAGCAGTTCTTC

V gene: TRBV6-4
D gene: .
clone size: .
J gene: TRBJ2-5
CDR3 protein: CASSVQGGGQETQYF
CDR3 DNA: TGTGCCAGCAGTGTTCAGGGGGGGGGTCAAGAGACCCAGTACTTC

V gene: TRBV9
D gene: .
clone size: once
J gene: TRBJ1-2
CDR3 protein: CASSVDGQPNYGYTF
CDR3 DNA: TGTGCCAGCAGCGTAGATGGACAGCCTAACTATGGCTACACCTTC

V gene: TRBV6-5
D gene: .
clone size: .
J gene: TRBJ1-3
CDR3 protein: CASKPEASPGNTIYF
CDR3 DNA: TGTGCCAGCAAACCCGAGGCATCTCCTGGAAACACCATATATTTT

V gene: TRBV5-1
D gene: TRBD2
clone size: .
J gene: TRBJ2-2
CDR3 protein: CASSTELAGVNTGELFF
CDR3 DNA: TGCGCCAGCAGCACCGAACTAGCGGGGGTCAACACCGGGGAGCTGTTTTTT

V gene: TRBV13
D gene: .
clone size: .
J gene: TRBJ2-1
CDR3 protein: CASSLGRGREQFF
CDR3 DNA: TGTGCCAGCAGCTTAGGCCGGGGGCGAGAGCAGTTCTTC

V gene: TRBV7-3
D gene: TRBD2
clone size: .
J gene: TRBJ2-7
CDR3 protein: CASSFSGPSGITYEQYF
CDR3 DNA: TGTGCCAGCAGCTTTTCGGGACCTAGCGGGATAACCTACGAGCAGTACTTC

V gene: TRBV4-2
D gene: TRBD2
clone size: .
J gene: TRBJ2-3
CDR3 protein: CASSPRTSGNTDTQYF
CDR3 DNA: TGTGCCAGCAGCCCCAGGACTAGCGGGAACACAGATACGCAGTATTTT

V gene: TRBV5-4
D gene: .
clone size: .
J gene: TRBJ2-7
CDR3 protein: CASSSPPSYEQYF
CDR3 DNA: TGTGCCAGCAGCTCACCCCCTTCCTACGAGCAGTACTTC

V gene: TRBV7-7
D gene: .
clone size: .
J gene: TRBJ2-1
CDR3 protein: CASSLGSASADEQFF
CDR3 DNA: TGTGCCAGCAGCTTAGGTAGCGCAAGTGCAGATGAGCAGTTCTTC

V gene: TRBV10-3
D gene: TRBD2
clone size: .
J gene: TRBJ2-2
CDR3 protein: CAISEAPGLAANTGELFF
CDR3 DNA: TGTGCCATCAGTGAGGCACCGGGACTAGCGGCGAACACCGGGGAGCTGTTTTTT

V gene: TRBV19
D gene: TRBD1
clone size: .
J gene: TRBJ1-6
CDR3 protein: CASSIDSDRGSPLHF
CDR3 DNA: TGTGCCAGTAGTATAGATTCGGACAGGGGTTCACCCCTCCACTTT

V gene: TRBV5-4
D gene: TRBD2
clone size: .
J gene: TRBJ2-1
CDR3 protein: CASSFRLAGVYDEQFF
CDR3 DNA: TGTGCCAGCAGCTTCAGACTAGCGGGAGTCTACGATGAGCAGTTCTTC

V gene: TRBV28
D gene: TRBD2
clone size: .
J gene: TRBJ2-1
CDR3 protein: CASRRPRSGSLNEQFF
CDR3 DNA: TGTGCCAGCAGAAGACCCCGTAGCGGGAGTTTAAATGAGCAGTTCTTC

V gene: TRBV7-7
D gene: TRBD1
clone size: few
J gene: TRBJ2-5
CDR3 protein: CASSPTGGVETQYF
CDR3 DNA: TGTGCTAGCAGCCCCACAGGGGGCGTCGAGACCCAGTACTTC

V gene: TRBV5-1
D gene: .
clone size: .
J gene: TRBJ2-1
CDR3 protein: CASSLDGFSSYNEQFF
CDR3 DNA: TGCGCCAGCAGCTTGGACGGATTTAGCTCCTACAATGAGCAGTTCTTC

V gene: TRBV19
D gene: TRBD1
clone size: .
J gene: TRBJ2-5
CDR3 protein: CASSTEGTGLEKTQYF
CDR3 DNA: TGTGCCAGTAGTACCGAAGGGACAGGGTTGGAAAAGACCCAGTACTTC

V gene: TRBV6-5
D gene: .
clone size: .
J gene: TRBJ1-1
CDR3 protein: CASSPNREWGAFF
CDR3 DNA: TGTGCCAGCAGCCCCAACAGGGAGTGGGGGGCTTTCTTT

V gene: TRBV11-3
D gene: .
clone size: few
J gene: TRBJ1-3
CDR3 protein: CASSLEPHSPGNTIYF
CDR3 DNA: TGTGCCAGCAGCTTAGAACCCCACAGTCCTGGAAACACCATATATTTT

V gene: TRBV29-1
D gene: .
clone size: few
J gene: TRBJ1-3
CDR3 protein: CSVVGLSGNTIYF
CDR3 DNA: TGCAGCGTTGTAGGGCTCTCTGGAAACACCATATATTTT

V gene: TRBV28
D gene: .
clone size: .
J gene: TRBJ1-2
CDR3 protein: CASSLVDSGVYGYTF
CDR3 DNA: TGTGCCAGCAGTTTGGTGGACAGTGGGGTTTATGGCTACACCTTC

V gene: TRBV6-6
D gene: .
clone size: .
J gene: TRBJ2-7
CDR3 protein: CASSPRAVYEQYF
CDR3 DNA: TGTGCCAGCAGCCCGAGGGCCGTCTACGAGCAGTACTTC

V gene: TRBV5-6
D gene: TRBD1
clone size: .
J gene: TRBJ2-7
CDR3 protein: CASSPGWDRDHEQYF
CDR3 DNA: TGTGCCAGCAGCCCCGGTTGGGACAGGGACCACGAGCAGTACTTC

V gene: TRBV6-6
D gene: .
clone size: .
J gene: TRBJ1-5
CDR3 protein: CASSYSVGRLSHF
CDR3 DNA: TGTGCCAGCAGTTACTCTGTTGGACGGCTGTCCCATTTT

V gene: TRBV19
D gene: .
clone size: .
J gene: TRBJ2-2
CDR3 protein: CATLDYPNTGELFF
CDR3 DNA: TGTGCCACCCTCGACTATCCGAACACCGGGGAGCTGTTTTTT

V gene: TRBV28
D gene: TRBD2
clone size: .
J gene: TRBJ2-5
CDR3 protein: CASSIIAGGQETQYF
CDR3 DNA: TGTGCCAGCAGTATTATAGCGGGAGGGCAAGAGACCCAGTACTTC

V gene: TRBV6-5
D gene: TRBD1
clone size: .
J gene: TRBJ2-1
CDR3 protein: CASSYGAGGNNEQFF
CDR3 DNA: TGTGCCAGCAGTTACGGGGCAGGGGGCAACAATGAGCAGTTCTTC

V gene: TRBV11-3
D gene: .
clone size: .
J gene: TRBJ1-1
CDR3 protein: CASSLGGFTEAFF
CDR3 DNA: TGTGCCAGCAGCTTAGGGGGCTTCACTGAAGCTTTCTTT

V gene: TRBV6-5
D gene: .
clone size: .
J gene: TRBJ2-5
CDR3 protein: CASSYGTPQGTQYF
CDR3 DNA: TGTGCCAGCAGTTACGGGACTCCCCAGGGGACCCAGTACTTC

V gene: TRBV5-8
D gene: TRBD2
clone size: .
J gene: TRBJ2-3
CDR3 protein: CASSPGLVTDTQYF
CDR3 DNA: TGTGCCAGCAGCCCGGGACTAGTCACAGATACGCAGTATTTT

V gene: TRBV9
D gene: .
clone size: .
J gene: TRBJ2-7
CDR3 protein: CASSVGWGSYEQYF
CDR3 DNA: TGTGCCAGCAGCGTAGGGTGGGGTTCCTACGAGCAGTACTTC

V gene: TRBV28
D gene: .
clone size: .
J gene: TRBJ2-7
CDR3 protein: CASSLGLLGSYEQYF
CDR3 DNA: TGTGCCAGCAGTTTAGGACTCCTGGGCTCCTACGAGCAGTACTTC

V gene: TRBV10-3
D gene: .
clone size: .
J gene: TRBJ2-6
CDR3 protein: CAISADLSGANVLTF
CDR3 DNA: TGTGCCATCAGTGCGGACCTCTCTGGGGCCAACGTCCTGACTTTC

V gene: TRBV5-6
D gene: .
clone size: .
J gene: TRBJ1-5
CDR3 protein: CASSLEGGQPQHF
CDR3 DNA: TGTGCCAGCAGCTTGGAGGGTGGGCAGCCCCAGCATTTT

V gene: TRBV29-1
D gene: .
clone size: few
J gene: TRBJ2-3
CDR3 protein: CSVSKGGPDTQYF
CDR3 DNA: TGCAGCGTCTCCAAGGGGGGACCAGATACGCAGTATTTT

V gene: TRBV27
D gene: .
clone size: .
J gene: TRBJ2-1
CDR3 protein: CASSGTVGLDNEQFF
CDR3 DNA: TGTGCCAGCAGCGGGACTGTGGGATTGGACAATGAGCAGTTCTTC

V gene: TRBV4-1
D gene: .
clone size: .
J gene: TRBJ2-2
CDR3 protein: CASSQDEVRSTGELFF
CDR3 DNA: TGCGCCAGCAGCCAAGATGAGGTCCGGTCAACCGGGGAGCTGTTTTTT

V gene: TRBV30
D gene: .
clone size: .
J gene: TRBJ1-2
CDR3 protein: CAWSSGVYGYTF
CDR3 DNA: TGTGCCTGGAGTTCAGGGGTCTATGGCTACACCTTC

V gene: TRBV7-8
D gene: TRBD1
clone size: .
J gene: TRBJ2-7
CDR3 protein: CASSLVIERGQGLYEQYF
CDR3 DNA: TGTGCCAGCAGCTTAGTGATCGAGAGGGGACAGGGGTTATACGAGCAGTACTTC

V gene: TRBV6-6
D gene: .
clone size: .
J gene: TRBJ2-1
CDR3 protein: CASTPPGSREQFF
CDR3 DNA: TGTGCCAGCACTCCACCGGGGTCCCGTGAGCAGTTCTTC

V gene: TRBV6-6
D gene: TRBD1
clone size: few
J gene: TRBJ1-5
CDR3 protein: CASIDRDRGLGQPQHF
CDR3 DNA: TGTGCCAGCATCGACCGGGACAGGGGGCTTGGTCAGCCCCAGCATTTT

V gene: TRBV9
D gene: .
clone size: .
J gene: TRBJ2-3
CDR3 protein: CASSVGDRPFTDTQYF
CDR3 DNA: TGTGCCAGCAGCGTAGGAGACAGGCCCTTCACAGATACGCAGTATTTT

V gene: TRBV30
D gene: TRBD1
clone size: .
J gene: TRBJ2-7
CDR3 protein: CAWSPGQTYEQYF
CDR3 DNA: TGTGCCTGGAGCCCGGGACAGACCTACGAGCAGTACTTC